Below are 5 T cell receptor beta chains sequenced from a single sample in a study of blood T cells in healthy people across ages. A second about 7 to 12 cycle PCR used barcoded and J-beta primers. Using its own MiXCR run on the 5' RACE reads, TCRdb lists one record per CDR3 protein. Of about 650,000 distinct CDR3 sequences listed, approximately 29% are singletons. Sample: blood. These receptors all come from a woman of 80 years or more in good health.

The chain links TRBV6-1 to TRBJ1-5, with unresolved D. The V and J ends lost 5 bases and 3 bases respectively, with 23 bases between them. Germline V lookup: CDR1 MNHNS, CDR2 SASEGT. The length of the CDR3 is 18 residues. The CDR3 region has the DNA TGTGCCAGCAGTCCAACCCCCCACTCGGGAGGTAACAATCAGCCCCAGCATTTT. Translated: CASSPTPHSGGNNQPQHF.

This clonotype was counted ten times or more. V and J are TRBV6-1 and TRBJ2-1, with TRBD1 matching over 10 bases. The CDR3 has 15 amino acids. CDR1 and CDR2 (germline): MNHNS, SASEGT. V trimming: 6 bases; J trimming: 7 bases; junction bases outside the gene matches: 9. CDR3 region: CASRAGTGAINEQFF. In nucleotides, the CDR3 is TGTGCCAGCAGAGCCGGGACAGGGGCGATAAATGAGCAGTTCTTC.

This clonotype was picked up one time. Relative to the germline gene, one junction end is altered; a read error may explain this. The chain uses TRBV3-1 and TRBJ2-5; D is possibly TRBD1 (6 bases). CDR1 is LGHDT, CDR2 YNNKEL, per germline (reference sequence). The length of the CDR3 is 16 residues. In nucleotides, the CDR3 is TGTGCCAGCAGCAAAGAAGCAGGGGACGAGAAAGAGACCCAGTACTTC. Translation: CASSKEAGDEKETQYF.

On this clonotype: A much larger clone differs by one base, so this may be a read error. The chain couples TRBV28 to TRBJ2-6; D is unclear. The CDR3 totals 16 residues. CDR1 is MDHEN and CDR2 is SYDVKM in the germline V gene. The CDR3 reads CASSLERRAPMNVRTF. CDR3 bases: TGTGCCAGCAGTTTAGAAAGAAGGGCCCCCATGAACGTCCGGACTTTC.

Note on this clonotype: Sequence at one end of the junction differs from germline and may be a read error. This rearrangement joins TRBV11-2 to TRBJ2-1; D is ambiguous. From germline, CDR1 is SGHAT and CDR2 FQNNGV. This CDR3 contains 16 residues. The CDR3 protein is CASSPLGSFSYNVQFF. The CDR3 region has the DNA TGTGCCAGCAGCCCCCTCGGGTCCTTCTCCTACAATGTGCAGTTCTTC.